The T cell receptor beta chain under discussion was sequenced for a study of shared clonotypes between healthy human individuals (TCRdb year 2020). For the study in its entirety: The cohort included three men and a couple of women between 18 and 49 years of age. For each donor, CD4 naive and CD4 memory were each given three plates, CD8 naive was given two plates, and CD8 memory was given one plate. Libraries were prepared and TCR repertoires were sequenced by different laboratories using diverse techniques, in order to increase sequencing depth and limit assay-specific biases. Each donor's leukapheresis produced roughly between about 0.9 and 9.5 billion PBMCs. Blood TCR repertoires of a handful of healthy adults were deeply sequenced to estimate repertoire size and the extent of clonotype sharing between individuals.

The donors were healthy, HIV-negative adults with no recently reported acute infections or vaccinations. Only Caucasian adults living in Nashville, Tennessee, USA were represented among the donors. CD4+ T cells were enriched by magnetic negative selection, after which naive cells were positively selected on CD45RA and the negative fraction was taken as the memory subset. After blood collection by leukapheresis, PBMCs were isolated using Ficoll-Histopaque density gradient centrifugation and then cryopreserved in the vapor phase of liquid nitrogen. Purity and quantity of every magnetically sorted T cell population were checked by analytical flow cytometry. Each sorted fraction had its genomic DNA isolated and then quantified by UV absorbance on a Nanodrop 2000c. Using the deep immunoSEQ assay, multiplex PCR amplified TCR CDR3 regions from genomic DNA. Extracted genomic DNA from each cell subset was spread evenly across all wells of several immunoSEQ 96-well plates, with each plate serving as a replicate. For sorted subsets, roughly 200 ng of genomic DNA, equivalent to roughly 33,000 T cell genomes, went into each replicate PCR. Purified libraries were measured with a Qubit 3.0 fluorometer, size-checked on a Bioanalyzer 2100, and measured again with the KAPA Library Quantification kit. Every immunoSEQ 96-well plate was sequenced on a separate single-read 150-cycle Illumina NextSeq 550 flow cell. In the source study's methods: Because the immunoSEQ output included only junctional sequences and no quality scores, the filtering could not be the same as the filtering used for full-length reads. Sequences were annotated with PyIR, a Python wrapper for IgBLAST v1.9, using IMGT germline references to assign V/J genes and CDR3. Reads with weak V/J assignments (E-value above 1e-6), missing CDR3, stop codons, out-of-frame junctions, or ambiguous translated residues were removed. V3J clonotypes were defined as sequences sharing an identical inferred V gene, J gene, and CDR3 amino acid sequence. Percentage overlap between repertoires was calculated by dividing the number of shared unique clonotypes by the size of the smaller repertoire. Richness of each repertoire was evaluated using RTK rarefaction, the Chao1 estimator, and Recon v2.1 estimates of unobserved clonotypes. Generation probabilities were computed with OLGA for all TCRbeta clonotypes obtained by the gDNA method from several donors. TCRdb took this table from immuneACCESS and kept in-frame rearrangements with V and J called. Such tables lack part of the clones; where checked against another copy, unresolved V genes explain under half of the gap, and the rest is unexplained. That table supplies the V and J calls and clone size; D and trimming were determined from the DNA. Across this sample there are more than 1.2 million clones, with approximately 98.5% seen only once. The top ten hold roughly 0.36% of the sample.

V sheds 2 bases and J sheds 5 bases, leaving 9 bases between their ends. Reading the germline V gene (reference sequence) gives CDR1 WNHNN and CDR2 SYGVQD. The CDR3 contains 13 residues, cysteine and phenylalanine counted. The sequence is cut down to CDR3 DNA, 39 bases in frame from base 1. General study outcomes and caveats: Incomplete sequencing was indicated by rarefaction of sorted-subset datasets, despite the large sequencing depth. Because the study included a small number of donors, the genetic and exposure-history diversity represented was limited. Naive subsets generally had larger estimated clonotype richness than memory subsets. When a few donors were compared, the shared fraction of clonotypes was roughly 4.8% for naive CD4, 3.5% to 4% for naive CD8, roughly 2.5% for memory CD4, and less than 0.5% for memory CD8. Pairwise subsampling led to the expectation that sequencing depth would affect the degree of clonotype sharing among donors. Clonotypes shared by all four sorted-subset donors showed higher generation probabilities than non-shared clonotypes. Only blood was sampled, and tissue TCR repertoires likely differ from those in blood.

Regarding this clone: Its antigen is still unknown. No base quality information exists; no much larger clone differs at one position.

Here the chain combines TRBV10-1 and TRBJ1-1; the D gene assignment is ambiguous. The sample comprised naive CD4+ T cells sorted from blood. What this sample's cell subset or site label stands for: CD45RA+ positively selected. The receptor's source is a man aged 25 to 40 in good health. The CDR3 protein is CASSEASVTEAFF. The nucleotide sequence is given as TGCGCCAGCAGTGAGGCTTCGGTAACTGAAGCTTTCTTT.